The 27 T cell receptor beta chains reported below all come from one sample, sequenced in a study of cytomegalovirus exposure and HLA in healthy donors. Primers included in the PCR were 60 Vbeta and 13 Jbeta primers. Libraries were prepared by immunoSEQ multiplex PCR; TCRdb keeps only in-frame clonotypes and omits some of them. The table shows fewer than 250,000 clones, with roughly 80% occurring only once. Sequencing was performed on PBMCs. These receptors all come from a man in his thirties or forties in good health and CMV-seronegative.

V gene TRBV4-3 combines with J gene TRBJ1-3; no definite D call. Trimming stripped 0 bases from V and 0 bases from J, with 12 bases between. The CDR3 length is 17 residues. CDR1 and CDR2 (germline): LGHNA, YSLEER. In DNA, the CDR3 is TGCGCCAGCAGCCAAGATTTGGGCGAGATCTCTGGAAACACCATATATTTT. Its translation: CASSQDLGEISGNTIYF.

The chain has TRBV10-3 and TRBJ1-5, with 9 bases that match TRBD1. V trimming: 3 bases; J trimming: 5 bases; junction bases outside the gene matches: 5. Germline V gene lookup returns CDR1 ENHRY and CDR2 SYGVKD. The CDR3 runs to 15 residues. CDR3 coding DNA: TGTGCCATCAGTGAAACGGGACAGGGATATCAGCCCCAGCATTTT. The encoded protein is CAISETGQGYQPQHF.

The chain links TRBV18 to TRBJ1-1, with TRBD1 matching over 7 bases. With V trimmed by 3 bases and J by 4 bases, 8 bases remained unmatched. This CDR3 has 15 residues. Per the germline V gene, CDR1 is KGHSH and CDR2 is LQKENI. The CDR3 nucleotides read TGTGCCAGCTCACCTTCGGCAGGGGGACGCACTGAAGCTTTCTTT. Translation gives CASSPSAGGRTEAFF.

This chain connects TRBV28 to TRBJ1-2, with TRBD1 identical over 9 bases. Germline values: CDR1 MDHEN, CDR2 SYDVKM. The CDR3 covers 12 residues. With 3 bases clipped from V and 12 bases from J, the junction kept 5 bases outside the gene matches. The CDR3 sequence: CASSLGQGLNTF. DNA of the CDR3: TGTGCCAGCAGTTTGGGACAGGGTCTGAACACCTTC.

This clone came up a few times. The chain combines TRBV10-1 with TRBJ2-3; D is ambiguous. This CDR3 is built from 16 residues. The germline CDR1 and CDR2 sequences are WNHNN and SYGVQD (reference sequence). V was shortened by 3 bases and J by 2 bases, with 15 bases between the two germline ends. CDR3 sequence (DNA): TGCGCCAGCAGTGATGCCGGTTCGAGCTCCACAGATACGCAGTATTTT. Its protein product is CASSDAGSSSTDTQYF.

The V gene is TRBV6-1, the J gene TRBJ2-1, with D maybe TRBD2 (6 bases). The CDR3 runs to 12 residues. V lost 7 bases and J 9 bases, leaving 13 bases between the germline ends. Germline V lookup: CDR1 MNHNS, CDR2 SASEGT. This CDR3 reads CASKLGGFEQFF. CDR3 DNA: TGTGCCAGCAAGCTCGGAGGGTTTGAGCAGTTCTTC.

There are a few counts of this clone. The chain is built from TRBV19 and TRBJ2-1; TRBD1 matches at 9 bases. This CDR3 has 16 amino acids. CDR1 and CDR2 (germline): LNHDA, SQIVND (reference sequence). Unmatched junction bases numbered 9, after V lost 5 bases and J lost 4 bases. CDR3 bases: TGTGCCAGTAGTCTCCCTGGGACAGGGCTATACAATGAGCAGTTCTTC. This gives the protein CASSLPGTGLYNEQFF. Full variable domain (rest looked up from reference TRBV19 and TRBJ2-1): DGGITQSPKYLFRKEGQNVTLSCEQNLNHDAMYWYRQDPGQGLRLIYYSQIVNDFQKGDIAEGYSVSREKKESFPLTVTSAQKNPTAFYLCASSLPGTGLYNEQFFGPGTRLTVL.

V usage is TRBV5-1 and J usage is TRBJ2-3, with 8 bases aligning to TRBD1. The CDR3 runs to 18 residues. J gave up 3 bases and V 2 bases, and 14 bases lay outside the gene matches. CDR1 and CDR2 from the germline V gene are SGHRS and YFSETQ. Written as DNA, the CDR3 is TGCGCCAGCAGCTTAGTCCGACAGGGGCGCTCGCAGACAGATACGCAGTATTTT. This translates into CASSLVRQGRSQTDTQYF.

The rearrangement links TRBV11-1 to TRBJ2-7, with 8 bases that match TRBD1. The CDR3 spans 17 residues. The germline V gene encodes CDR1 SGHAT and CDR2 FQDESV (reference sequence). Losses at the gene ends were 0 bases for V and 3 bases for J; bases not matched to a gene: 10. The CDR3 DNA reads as TGTGCCAGCAGCTTAGCACCCCACAGACAGGGGAACTACGAGCAGTACTTC. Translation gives CASSLAPHRQGNYEQYF.

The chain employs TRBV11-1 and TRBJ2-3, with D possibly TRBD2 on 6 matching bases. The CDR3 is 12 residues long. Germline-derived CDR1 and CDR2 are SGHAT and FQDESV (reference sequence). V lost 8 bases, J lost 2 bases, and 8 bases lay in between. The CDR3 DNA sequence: TGTGCCAGCGGGAGGCACACAGATACGCAGTATTTT. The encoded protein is CASGRHTDTQYF.

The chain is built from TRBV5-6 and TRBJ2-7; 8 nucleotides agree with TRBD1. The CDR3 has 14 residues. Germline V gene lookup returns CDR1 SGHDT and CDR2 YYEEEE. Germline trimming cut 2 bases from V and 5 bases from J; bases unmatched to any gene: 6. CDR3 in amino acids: CASSFPGQADEQYF. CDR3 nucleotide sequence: TGTGCCAGCAGCTTTCCGGGACAGGCCGACGAGCAGTACTTC.

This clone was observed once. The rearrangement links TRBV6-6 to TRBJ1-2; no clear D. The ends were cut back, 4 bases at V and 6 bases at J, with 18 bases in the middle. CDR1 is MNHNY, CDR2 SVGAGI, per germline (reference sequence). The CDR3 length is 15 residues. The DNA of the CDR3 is TGTGCCAGCAGTTTCCCTTTGAGTGGGGAGGATGGCTACACCTTC. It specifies CASSFPLSGEDGYTF.

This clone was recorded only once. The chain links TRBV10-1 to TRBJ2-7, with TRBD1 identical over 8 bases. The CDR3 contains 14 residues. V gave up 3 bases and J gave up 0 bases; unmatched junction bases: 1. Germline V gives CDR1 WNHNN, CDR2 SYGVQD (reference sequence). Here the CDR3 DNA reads TGCGCCAGCAGTGAAGGGACAGGCTCCTACGAGCAGTACTTC. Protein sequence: CASSEGTGSYEQYF.

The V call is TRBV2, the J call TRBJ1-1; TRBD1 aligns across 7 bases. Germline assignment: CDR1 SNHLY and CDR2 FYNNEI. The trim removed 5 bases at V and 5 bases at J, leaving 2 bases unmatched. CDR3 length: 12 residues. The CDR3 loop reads CASSYRGTEAFF. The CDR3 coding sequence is TGTGCCAGCAGTTACAGGGGAACTGAAGCTTTCTTT.

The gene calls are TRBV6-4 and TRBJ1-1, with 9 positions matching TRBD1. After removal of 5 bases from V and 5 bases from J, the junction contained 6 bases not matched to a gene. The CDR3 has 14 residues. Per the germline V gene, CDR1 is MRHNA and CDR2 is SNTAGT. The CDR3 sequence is CASSSGTGLTEAFF. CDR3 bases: TGTGCCAGCAGTTCCGGGACAGGGTTGACTGAAGCTTTCTTT.

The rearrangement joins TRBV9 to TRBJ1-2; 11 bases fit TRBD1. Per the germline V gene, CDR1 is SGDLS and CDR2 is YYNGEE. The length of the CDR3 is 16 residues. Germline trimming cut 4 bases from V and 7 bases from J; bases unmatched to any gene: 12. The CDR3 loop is CASSPDRGRLFFGYTF. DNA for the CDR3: TGTGCCAGCAGCCCGGACAGGGGGCGTCTTTTTTTTGGCTACACCTTC.

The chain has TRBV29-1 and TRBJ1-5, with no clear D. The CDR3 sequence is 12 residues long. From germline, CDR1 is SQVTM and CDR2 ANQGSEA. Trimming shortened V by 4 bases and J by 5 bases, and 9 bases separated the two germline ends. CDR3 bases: TGCAGCGTTGGTATGAGGGATCAGCCCCAGCATTTT. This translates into CSVGMRDQPQHF.

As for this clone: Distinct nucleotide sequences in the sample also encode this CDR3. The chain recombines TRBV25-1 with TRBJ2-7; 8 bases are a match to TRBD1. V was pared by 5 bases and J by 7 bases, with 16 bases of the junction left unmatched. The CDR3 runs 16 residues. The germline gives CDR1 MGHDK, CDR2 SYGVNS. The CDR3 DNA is TGTGCCAGCAGTCCTATCGACAGGGGTAGTGGGCGGGAGCAGTACTTC. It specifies CASSPIDRGSGREQYF.

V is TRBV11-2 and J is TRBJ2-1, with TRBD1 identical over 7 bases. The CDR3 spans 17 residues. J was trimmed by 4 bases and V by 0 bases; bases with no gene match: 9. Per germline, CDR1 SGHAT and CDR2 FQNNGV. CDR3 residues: CASSLDARAGGYNEQFF. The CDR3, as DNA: TGTGCCAGCAGCTTAGATGCCCGGGCAGGGGGATACAATGAGCAGTTCTTC.

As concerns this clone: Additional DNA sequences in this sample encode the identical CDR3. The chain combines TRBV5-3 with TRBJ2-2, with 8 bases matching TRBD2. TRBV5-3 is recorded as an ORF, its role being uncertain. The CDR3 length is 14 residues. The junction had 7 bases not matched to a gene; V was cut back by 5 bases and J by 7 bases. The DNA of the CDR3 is TGTGCCAGAAGTCCCCGGGGGGGCCACGGGGAGCTGTTTTTT. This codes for CARSPRGGHGELFF.

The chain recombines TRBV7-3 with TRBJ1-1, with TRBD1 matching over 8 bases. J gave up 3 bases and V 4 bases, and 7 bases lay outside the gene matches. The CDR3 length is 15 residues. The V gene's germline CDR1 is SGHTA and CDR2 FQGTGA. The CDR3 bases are TGTGCCAGCAGCTACCACCACAGGGGGGACACTGAAGCTTTCTTT. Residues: CASSYHHRGDTEAFF.

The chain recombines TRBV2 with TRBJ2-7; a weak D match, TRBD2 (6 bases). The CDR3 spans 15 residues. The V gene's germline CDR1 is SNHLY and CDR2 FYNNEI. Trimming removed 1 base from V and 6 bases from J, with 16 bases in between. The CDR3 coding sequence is TGTGCCAGCAGTGAAGGGGGGGTCAGGAGAGGCGAGCAGTACTTC. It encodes CASSEGGVRRGEQYF.

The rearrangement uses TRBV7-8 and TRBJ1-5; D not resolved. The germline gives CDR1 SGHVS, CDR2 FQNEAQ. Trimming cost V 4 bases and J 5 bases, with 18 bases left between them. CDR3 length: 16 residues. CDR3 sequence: CASSSGGGVGYQPQHF. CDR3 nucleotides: TGTGCCAGCAGCTCCGGCGGAGGAGTAGGGTATCAGCCCCAGCATTTT. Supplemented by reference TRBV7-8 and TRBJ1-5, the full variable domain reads GAGVSQSPRYKVAKRGQDVALRCDPISGHVSLFWYQQALGQGPEFLTYFQNEAQLDKSGLPSDRFFAERPEGSVSTLKIQRTQQEDSAVYLCASSSGGGVGYQPQHFGDGTRLSIL.

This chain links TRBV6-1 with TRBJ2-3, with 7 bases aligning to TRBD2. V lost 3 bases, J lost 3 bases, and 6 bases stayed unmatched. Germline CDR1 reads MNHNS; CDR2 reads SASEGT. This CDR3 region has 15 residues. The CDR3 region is CASSEWLAETDTQYF. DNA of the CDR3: TGTGCCAGCAGTGAGTGGCTAGCGGAGACAGATACGCAGTATTTT.

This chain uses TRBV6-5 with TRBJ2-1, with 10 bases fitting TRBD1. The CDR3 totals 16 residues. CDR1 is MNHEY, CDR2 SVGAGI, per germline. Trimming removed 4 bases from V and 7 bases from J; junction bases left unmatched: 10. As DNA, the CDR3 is TGTGCCAGCAGTTCATCGACAGGGGGCCCAAAAAATGAGCAGTTCTTC. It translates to CASSSSTGGPKNEQFF.

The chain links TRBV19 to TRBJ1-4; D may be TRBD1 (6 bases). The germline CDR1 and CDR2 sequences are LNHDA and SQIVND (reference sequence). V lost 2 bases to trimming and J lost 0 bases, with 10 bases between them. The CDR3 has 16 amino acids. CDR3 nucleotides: TGTGCCAGTAGTATAAGGGGACACGCAACTAATGAAAAACTGTTTTTT. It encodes CASSIRGHATNEKLFF.

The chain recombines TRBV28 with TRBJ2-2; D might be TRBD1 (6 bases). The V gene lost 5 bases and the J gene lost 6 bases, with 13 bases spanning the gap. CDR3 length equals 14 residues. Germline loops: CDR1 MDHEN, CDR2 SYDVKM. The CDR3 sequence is CASSMDSRAGELFF. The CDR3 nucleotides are TGTGCCAGCAGTATGGACAGTAGGGCCGGGGAGCTGTTTTTT.